The clone carrying this TCR beta chain turned up a few times. Clones were sequenced by immunoSEQ multiplex PCR, and TCRdb holds only the in-frame ones, with some missing. This sample yields approximately 500,000 clones, of which 87% are seen a single time; 9.5% to 15% belongs to the top ten. V was trimmed by 6 bases and J by 2 bases, leaving 14 bases between them. The CDR3 covers 14 residues. CDR1 and CDR2 from the germline V gene are MDHEN and SYDVKM. This record belongs to a study of Ad26.COV2.S vaccination and SARS-CoV-2 variants. Described treatment: about 20 received Ad26.COV2.S at low or high dose, single or two shots; five or six received placebo; per-sample allocation not given. Material that was analyzed had been drawn on day 63 after the first vaccine or placebo injection.

The receptor comes from a person between 18 and 65 years old who received the Ad26.COV2.S COVID-19 vaccine or a placebo. Sample: peripheral blood, taken in a trial of Ad26.COV2.S vaccine versus placebo. V usage is TRBV28 and J usage is TRBJ2-7; tentative D call: TRBD2 (6 bases). The CDR3 sequence is CASSPGRGTYEQYF. The CDR3 DNA is TGTGCCAGCAGCCCCGGGCGGGGTACCTACGAGCAGTACTTC.